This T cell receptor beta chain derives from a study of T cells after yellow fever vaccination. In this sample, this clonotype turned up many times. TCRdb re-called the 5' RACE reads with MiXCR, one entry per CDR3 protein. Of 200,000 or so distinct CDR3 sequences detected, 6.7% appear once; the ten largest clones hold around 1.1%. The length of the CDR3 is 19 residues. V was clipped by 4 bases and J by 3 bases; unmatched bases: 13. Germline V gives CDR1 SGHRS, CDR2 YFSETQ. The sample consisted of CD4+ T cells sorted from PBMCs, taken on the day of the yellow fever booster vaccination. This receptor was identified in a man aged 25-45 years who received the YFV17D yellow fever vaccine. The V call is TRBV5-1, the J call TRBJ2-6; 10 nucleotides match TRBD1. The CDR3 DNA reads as TGCGCCAGCAGCCCGCACCTCCCGGGACAGGGGTATGGGGCCAACGTCCTGACTTTC. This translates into CASSPHLPGQGYGANVLTF.